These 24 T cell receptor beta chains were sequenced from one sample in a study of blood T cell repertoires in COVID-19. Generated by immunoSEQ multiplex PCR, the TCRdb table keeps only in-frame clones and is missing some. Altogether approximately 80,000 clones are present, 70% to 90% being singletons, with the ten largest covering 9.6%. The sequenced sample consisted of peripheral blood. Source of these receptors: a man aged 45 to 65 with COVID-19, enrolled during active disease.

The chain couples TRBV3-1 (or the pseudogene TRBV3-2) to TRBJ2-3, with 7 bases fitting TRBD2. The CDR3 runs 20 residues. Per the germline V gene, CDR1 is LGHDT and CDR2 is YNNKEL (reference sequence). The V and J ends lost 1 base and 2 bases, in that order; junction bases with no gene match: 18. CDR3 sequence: CASSQGREWGEGSYTDTQYF. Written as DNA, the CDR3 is TGTGCCAGCAGCCAAGGGCGGGAGTGGGGCGAGGGTTCCTACACAGATACGCAGTATTTT.

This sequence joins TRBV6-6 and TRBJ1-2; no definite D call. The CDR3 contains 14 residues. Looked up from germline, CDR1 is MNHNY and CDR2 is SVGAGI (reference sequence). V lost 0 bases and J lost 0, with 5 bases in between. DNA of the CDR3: TGTGCCAGCAGTTACTCGAGGGCTAACTATGGCTACACCTTC. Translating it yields CASSYSRANYGYTF.

CDR3 nucleotides: TGCGCCAGCAGCCATGGGTGGGACAGGGGCCAAGAGACCCAGTACTTC. It yields the protein CASSHGWDRGQETQYF. This chain joins TRBV4-1 and TRBJ2-5, with TRBD1 identical over 10 bases. Germline CDR1 and CDR2: MGHRA and YSYEKL. V gave up 3 bases and J gave up 1 base; unmatched junction bases: 5. There are 16 residues in the CDR3.

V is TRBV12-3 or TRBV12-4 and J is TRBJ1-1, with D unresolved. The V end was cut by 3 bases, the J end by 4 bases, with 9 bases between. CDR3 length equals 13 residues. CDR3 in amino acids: CASSFKAGTEAFF. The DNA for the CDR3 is TGTGCCAGCAGTTTTAAGGCGGGCACTGAAGCTTTCTTT.

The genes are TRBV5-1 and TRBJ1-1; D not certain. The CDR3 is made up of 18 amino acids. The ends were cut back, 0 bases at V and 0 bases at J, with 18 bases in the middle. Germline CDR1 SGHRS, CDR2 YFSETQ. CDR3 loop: CASSLVSGPMTMNTEAFF. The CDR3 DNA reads TGCGCCAGCAGCTTGGTTTCTGGACCGATGACTATGAACACTGAAGCTTTCTTT.

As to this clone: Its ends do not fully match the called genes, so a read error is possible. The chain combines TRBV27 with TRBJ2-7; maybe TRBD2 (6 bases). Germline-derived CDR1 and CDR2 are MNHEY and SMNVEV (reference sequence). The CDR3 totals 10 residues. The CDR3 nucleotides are TGTGCCAGCAGCGGGACTGCCTCCGACTTC. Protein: CASSGTASDF.

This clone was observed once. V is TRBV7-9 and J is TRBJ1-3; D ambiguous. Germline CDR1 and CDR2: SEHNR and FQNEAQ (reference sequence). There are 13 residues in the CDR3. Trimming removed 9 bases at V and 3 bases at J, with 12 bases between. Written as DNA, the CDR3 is TGTGCCAGTGCCCGAGGCGGTGGAAACACCATATATTTT. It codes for CASARGGGNTIYF.

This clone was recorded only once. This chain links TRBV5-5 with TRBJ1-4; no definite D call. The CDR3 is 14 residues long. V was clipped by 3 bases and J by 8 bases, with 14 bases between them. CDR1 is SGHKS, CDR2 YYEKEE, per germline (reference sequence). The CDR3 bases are TGTGCCAGCAGCTCCGGACTGGGGAGGGAAAAACTGTTTTTT. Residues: CASSSGLGREKLFF.

The CDR3 DNA is TGTGCCTGGAGTAGAAGTCTGAAACAGGACTATGGCTACACCTTC. The encoded protein is CAWSRSLKQDYGYTF. The chain carries TRBV30 and TRBJ1-2; tentative D call: TRBD1 (5 bases). In germline, CDR1 is GTSNPN, CDR2 SVGIG (reference sequence). There are 15 residues in the CDR3. With 2 bases removed from V and 3 bases from J, the gap between germline ends came to 16 bases.

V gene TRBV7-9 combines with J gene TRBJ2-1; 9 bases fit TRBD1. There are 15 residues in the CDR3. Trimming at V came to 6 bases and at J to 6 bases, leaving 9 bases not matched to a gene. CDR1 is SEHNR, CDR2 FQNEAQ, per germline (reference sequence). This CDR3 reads CASRQQGALGNEQFF. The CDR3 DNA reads TGTGCCAGCAGGCAACAGGGGGCACTGGGCAATGAGCAGTTCTTC.

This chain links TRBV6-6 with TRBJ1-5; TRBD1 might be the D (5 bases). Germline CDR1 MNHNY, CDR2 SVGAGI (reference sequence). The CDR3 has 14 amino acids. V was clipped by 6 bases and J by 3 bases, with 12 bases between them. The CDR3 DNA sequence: TGTGCCAGCAGCCTGAGACAGTCCAATCAGCCCCAGCATTTT. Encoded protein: CASSLRQSNQPQHF.

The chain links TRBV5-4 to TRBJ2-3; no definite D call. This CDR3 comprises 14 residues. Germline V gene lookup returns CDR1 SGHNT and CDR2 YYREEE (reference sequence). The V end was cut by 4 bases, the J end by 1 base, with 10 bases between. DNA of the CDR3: TGTGCCAGCAGCCAAGAGATGGGCACAGATACGCAGTATTTT. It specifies CASSQEMGTDTQYF.

CDR3 amino acids: CASSQPGQGVGGELFF. For the CDR3, the DNA is TGTGCCAGCAGTCAACCGGGACAGGGAGTTGGCGGGGAGCTGTTTTTT. The V gene is TRBV28, the J gene TRBJ2-2, with 9 nucleotides matching TRBD1. Germline values: CDR1 MDHEN, CDR2 SYDVKM. The CDR3 has 16 residues. V trimming: 5 bases; J trimming: 7 bases; junction bases outside the gene matches: 11.

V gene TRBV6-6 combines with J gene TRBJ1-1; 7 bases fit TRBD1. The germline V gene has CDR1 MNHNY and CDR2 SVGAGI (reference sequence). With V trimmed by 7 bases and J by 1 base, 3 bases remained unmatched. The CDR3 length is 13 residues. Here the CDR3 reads CASIDRANTEAFF. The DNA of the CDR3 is TGTGCCAGCATCGACAGGGCGAACACTGAAGCTTTCTTT.

In DNA form, the CDR3 reads TGTGCCAGCAGCCCGGGGTACCAAGAGACCCAGTACTTC. As protein: CASSPGYQETQYF. The chain combines TRBV7-3 with TRBJ2-5; the D gene is possibly TRBD2 (5 bases). CDR3 length: 13 residues. Per the germline V gene, CDR1 is SGHTA and CDR2 is FQGTGA. V lost 5 bases, J lost 0 bases, and 7 bases lay in between.

CDR3 in DNA: TGTGCCACCAGCAGAGAACAGGGGACCGGGGAGCTGTTTTTT. The encoded protein is CATSREQGTGELFF. This chain uses TRBV15 with TRBJ2-2; 7 bases agree with TRBD1. The germline CDR1 and CDR2 sequences are LNHNV and YYDKDF (reference sequence). This CDR3 has 14 residues. J was trimmed by 5 bases and V by 0 bases; bases with no gene match: 0.

CDR3 sequence reads: CASSSAGTPAYEQYF. The CDR3 coding sequence is TGTGCCAGTAGTTCGGCCGGGACACCTGCCTACGAGCAGTACTTC. The gene calls are TRBV19 and TRBJ2-7; tentatively, D is TRBD1 (6 bases). V lost 5 bases and J lost 2, with 16 bases in between. CDR1 is LNHDA and CDR2 is SQIVND in the germline V gene (reference sequence). CDR3 size: 15 residues.

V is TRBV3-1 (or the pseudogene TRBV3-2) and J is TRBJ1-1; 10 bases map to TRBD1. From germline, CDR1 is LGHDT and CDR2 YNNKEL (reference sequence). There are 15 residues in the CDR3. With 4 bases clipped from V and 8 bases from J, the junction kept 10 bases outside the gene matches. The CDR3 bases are TGTGCCAGCAGCCCCCAGTCGACAGGGGGCTTGGAAGCTTTCTTT. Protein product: CASSPQSTGGLEAFF.

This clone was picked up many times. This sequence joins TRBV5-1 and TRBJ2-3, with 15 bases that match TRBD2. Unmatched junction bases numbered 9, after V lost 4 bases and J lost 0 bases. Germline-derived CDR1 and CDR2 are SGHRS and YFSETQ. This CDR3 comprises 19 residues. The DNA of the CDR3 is TGCGCCAGCAGCCTGGCCGGGACTAGCGGGAGGAGCAGCACAGATACGCAGTATTTT. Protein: CASSLAGTSGRSSTDTQYF.

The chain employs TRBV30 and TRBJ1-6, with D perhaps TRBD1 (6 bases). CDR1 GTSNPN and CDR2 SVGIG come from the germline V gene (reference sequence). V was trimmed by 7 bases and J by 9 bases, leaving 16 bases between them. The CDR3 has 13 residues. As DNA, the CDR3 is TGTGCCTCGTGGAGGGGGGGCACTTCACCCCTCCACTTT. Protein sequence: CASWRGGTSPLHF.

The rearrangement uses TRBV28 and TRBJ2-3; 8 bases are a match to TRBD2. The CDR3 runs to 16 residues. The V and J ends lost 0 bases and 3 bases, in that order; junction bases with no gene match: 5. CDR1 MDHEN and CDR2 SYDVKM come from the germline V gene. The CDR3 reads CASSLWGSGRTDTQYF. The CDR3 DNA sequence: TGTGCCAGCAGTTTATGGGGGAGCGGGAGAACAGATACGCAGTATTTT. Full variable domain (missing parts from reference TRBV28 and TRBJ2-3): DVKVTQSSRYLVKRTGEKVFLECVQDMDHENMFWYRQDPGLGLRLIYFSYDVKMKEKGDIPEGYSVSREKKERFSLILESASTNQTSMYLCASSLWGSGRTDTQYFGPGTRLTVL.

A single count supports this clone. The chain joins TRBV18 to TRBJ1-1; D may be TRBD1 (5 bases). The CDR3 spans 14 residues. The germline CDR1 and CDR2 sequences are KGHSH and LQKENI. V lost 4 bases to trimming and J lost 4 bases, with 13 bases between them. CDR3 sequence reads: CASSLGQQGTEAFF. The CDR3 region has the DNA TGTGCCAGCTCACTCGGGCAGCAGGGCACTGAAGCTTTCTTT.

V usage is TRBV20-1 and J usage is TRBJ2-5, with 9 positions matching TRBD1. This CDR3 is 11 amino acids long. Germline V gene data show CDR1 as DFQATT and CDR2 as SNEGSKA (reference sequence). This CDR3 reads CGGQGKETQYF. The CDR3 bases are TGCGGGGGACAGGGCAAAGAGACCCAGTACTTC.

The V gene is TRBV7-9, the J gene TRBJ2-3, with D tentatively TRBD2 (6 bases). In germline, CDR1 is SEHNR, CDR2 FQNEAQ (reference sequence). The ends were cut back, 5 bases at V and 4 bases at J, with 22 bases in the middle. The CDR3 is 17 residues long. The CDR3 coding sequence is TGTGCCAGCAGCCCCACATTATCGACTAGTGCCGCAGATACGCAGTATTTT. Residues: CASSPTLSTSAADTQYF.